One sample yielded the 23 T cell receptor beta chains listed below, sequenced in a study of circulating and synovial CD4+ cells in juvenile arthritis. Assay used: immunoSEQ multiplex PCR; TCRdb lists only in-frame clones, some missing. The table lists about 32,000 clones, about 95% of them singletons. The source material was CD4+ T cells from blood. The source is a human donor with juvenile idiopathic arthritis.

This clone came up a few times. The chain's CDR3 is CASSPTGGNSGNTIYF. For the CDR3, the DNA is TGTGCCAGCAGCCCCACCGGGGGGAACTCTGGAAACACCATATATTTT. This chain connects TRBV5-4 to TRBJ1-3, with D perhaps matching TRBD1 (5 bases). V was pared by 4 bases and J by 0 bases, with 14 bases between. Germline loops: CDR1 SGHNT, CDR2 YYREEE (reference sequence). This CDR3 spans 16 amino acids. Together with reference TRBV5-4 and TRBJ1-3, the CDR3 gives the full variable domain: ETGVTQSPTHLIKTRGQQVTLRCSSQSGHNTVSWYQQALGQGPQFIFQYYREEENGRGNFPPRFSGLQFPNYSSELNVNALELDDSALYLCASSPTGGNSGNTIYFGEGSWLTVV.

The chain couples TRBV25-1 to TRBJ1-2; tentative D call: TRBD1 (5 bases). CDR1 is MGHDK and CDR2 is SYGVNS in the germline V gene. The CDR3 extends over 13 amino acids. V was cut by 5 bases and J by 3 bases, with 10 bases left in between. DNA for the CDR3: TGTGCCAGCAGTACGGCAGGGTACTATGGCTACACCTTC. As protein: CASSTAGYYGYTF.

The sample holds one count of this clone. The chain is built from TRBV11-2 and TRBJ2-2, with D perhaps matching TRBD1 (7 bases). Looked up from germline, CDR1 is SGHAT and CDR2 is FQNNGV. V lost 3 bases and J 6 bases, leaving 17 bases between the germline ends. CDR3 length: 16 amino acids. In DNA form, the CDR3 reads TGTGCCAGCAGCTTTCAGGGGGGCAGTCTGGCCGGGGAGCTGTTTTTT. It yields the protein CASSFQGGSLAGELFF.

CDR3 bases: TGTGCCAGCAGCCACCGAGGCGGGGTCCCTGAAGCTTTCTTT. The encoded protein is CASSHRGGVPEAFF. The chain couples TRBV14 to TRBJ1-1; D not resolved. Germline assignment: CDR1 SGHDN and CDR2 FVKESK. This CDR3 region has 14 residues. V was trimmed by 3 bases and J by 6 bases, leaving 14 bases between them.

The chain employs TRBV5-4 and TRBJ1-2; D may be TRBD1 (6 bases). Trimming shortened V by 4 bases and J by 5 bases, and 21 bases separated the two germline ends. The CDR3 is 16 residues long. The germline CDR1 and CDR2 sequences are SGHNT and YYREEE (reference sequence). In nucleotides, the CDR3 is TGTGCCAGCAGCGGAGTAAAAGTGACAGGCGAATATGGCTACACCTTC. Its translation: CASSGVKVTGEYGYTF.

The J gene is TRBJ2-5, the V gene TRBV11-3; 7 nucleotides line up with TRBD1. The CDR3 loop spans 15 amino acids. Germline CDR1 and CDR2: SGHNT and YENEEA. With 5 bases clipped from V and 2 bases from J, the junction kept 8 bases outside the gene matches. CDR3 amino acids: CASSLRQGSQETQYF. CDR3 DNA sequence: TGTGCCAGCAGCCTTAGACAGGGTTCGCAAGAGACCCAGTACTTC.

J is TRBJ1-2 and V is TRBV18, with 7 bases lining up with TRBD1. V was pared by 3 bases and J by 4 bases, with 5 bases of the junction left unmatched. The CDR3 has 14 amino acids. Germline V gene sequence: CDR1 KGHSH, CDR2 LQKENI. DNA of the CDR3: TGTGCCAGCTCACCGGAGGGGGCAGGCTATGGCTACACCTTC. The encoded protein is CASSPEGAGYGYTF.

The V call is TRBV19, the J call TRBJ1-5; weak D call: TRBD1 (5 bases). Germline CDR1 reads LNHDA; CDR2 reads SQIVND (reference sequence). The CDR3 runs 15 residues. Trimming stripped 0 bases from V and 4 bases from J, with 10 bases between. Here the CDR3 reads CASSIDQGGNQPQHF. The CDR3 nucleotides read TGTGCCAGTAGTATAGACCAGGGAGGAAATCAGCCCCAGCATTTT.

The V and J genes are TRBV15 and TRBJ2-5; the match to TRBD2 covers 12 bases. V shed 0 bases and J 5 bases; nucleotides not matched to a gene: 7. Germline lookup yields CDR1 LNHNV and CDR2 YYDKDF (reference sequence). The CDR3 loop spans 17 amino acids. The CDR3 DNA is TGTGCCACCAGCAGAGAGCTAGCGGGAGGGTCACTGGAGACCCAGTACTTC. Protein: CATSRELAGGSLETQYF. Complete variable domain (other parts from reference TRBV15 and TRBJ2-5): DAMVIQNPRYQVTQFGKPVTLSCSQTLNHNVMYWYQQKSSQAPKLLFHYYDKDFNNEADTPDNFQSRRPNTSFCFLDIRSPGLGDTAMYLCATSRELAGGSLETQYFGPGTRLLVL.

This sequence joins TRBV9 and TRBJ2-2; perhaps TRBD1 as D (5 bases). The CDR3 covers 15 residues. The germline V gene has CDR1 SGDLS and CDR2 YYNGEE. V gave up 4 bases and J gave up 2 bases, with 12 bases separating them. The CDR3 reads CASSPTAANTGELFF. For the CDR3, the DNA is TGTGCCAGCAGCCCGACAGCAGCCAACACCGGGGAGCTGTTTTTT.

The rearrangement links TRBV27 to TRBJ2-1; D perhaps matches TRBD2 (5 bases). The CDR3 has 12 amino acids. Germline CDR1 MNHEY, CDR2 SMNVEV (reference sequence). The V gene lost 6 bases and the J gene lost 6 bases, with 9 bases spanning the gap. The CDR3 protein is CASRTEVNEQFF. CDR3 nucleotides: TGTGCCAGCAGAACGGAGGTCAATGAGCAGTTCTTC.

As to this clone: One end of the junction does not line up with germline, which may come from a read error. Other DNA sequences within the sample encode an identical CDR3. V gene TRBV7-2 combines with J gene TRBJ1-6, with 7 bases that match TRBD1. Germline assignment: CDR1 SGHTA and CDR2 FQGNSA. The CDR3 spans 15 residues. In DNA, the CDR3 is TGTGCCAGCAGCTTAAGTCACAGGGGCAATTCCCCCCTCCACTTT. It encodes CASSLSHRGNSPLHF.

V and J are TRBV29-1 and TRBJ2-2; perhaps TRBD1 as D (6 bases). This CDR3 is built from 13 residues. V lost 6 bases and J 2 bases, leaving 10 bases between the germline ends. Germline values: CDR1 SQVTM, CDR2 ANQGSEA. CDR3 DNA sequence: TGCAGCGTCGGACAGACTAACACCGGGGAGCTGTTTTTT. This codes for CSVGQTNTGELFF.

This clone was recorded only once. The gene calls are TRBV6-1 and TRBJ2-3; the D gene is possibly TRBD2 (5 bases). This CDR3 has 17 amino acids. Germline loops: CDR1 MNHNS, CDR2 SASEGT. Trimming removed 3 bases at V and 4 bases at J, with 20 bases between. Written as DNA, the CDR3 is TGTGCCAGCAGTGAGGCTAGCATTGGGTCCTGGGCAGATACGCAGTATTTT. This encodes CASSEASIGSWADTQYF.

The chain employs TRBV2 and TRBJ2-2; D possibly corresponds to TRBD1 (5 bases). CDR1 SNHLY and CDR2 FYNNEI come from the germline V gene. The CDR3 is made up of 13 amino acids. V lost 3 bases, J lost 4 bases, and 6 bases lay in between. The CDR3 is CASSEGPTGELFF. DNA of the CDR3: TGTGCCAGCAGTGAGGGGCCCACCGGGGAGCTGTTTTTT. Looking up the rest from reference TRBV2 and TRBJ2-2 gives the full variable domain: EPEVTQTPSHQVTQMGQEVILRCVPISNHLYFYWYRQILGQKVEFLVSFYNNEISEKSEIFDDQFSVERPDGSNFTLKIRSTKLEDSAMYFCASSEGPTGELFFGEGSRLTVL.

The CDR3 sequence: CASSPLAGDVWEQYF. The DNA of the CDR3 is TGTGCCAGCAGCCCCCTGGCGGGGGACGTCTGGGAGCAGTACTTC. The chain links TRBV7-9 to TRBJ2-7; TRBD2 agrees at 7 bases. Germline values: CDR1 SEHNR, CDR2 FQNEAQ (reference sequence). This CDR3 region has 15 residues. V lost 5 bases and J lost 7; bases outside the gene matches: 14.

The rearrangement joins TRBV19 to TRBJ1-1; the match to TRBD1 covers 11 bases. CDR3 size: 14 residues. Germline V gene sequence: CDR1 LNHDA, CDR2 SQIVND (reference sequence). Trimming took 7 bases from V and 13 from J; bases not matched to a gene: 14. CDR3 sequence: CASTPDRGHLVGFF. The CDR3 coding sequence is TGTGCCAGTACCCCGGACAGGGGGCATCTTGTGGGTTTCTTT.

The CDR3 nucleotides are TGTGCCAGCAGCTTGAAACTTAACTATGGCTACACCTTC. It encodes CASSLKLNYGYTF. This rearrangement joins TRBV14 to TRBJ1-2; D unclear. CDR1 SGHDN and CDR2 FVKESK come from the germline V gene. V gave up 5 bases and J gave up 1 base, with 8 bases separating them. The CDR3 totals 13 residues.

This chain joins TRBV7-2 and TRBJ2-4; 12 bases fit TRBD2. This CDR3 region has 15 residues. In germline, CDR1 is SGHTA, CDR2 FQGNSA. V dropped 2 bases and J dropped 10; count of bases not matched to a gene: 6. CDR3 sequence reads: CASSLTSGGPGIQYF. DNA for the CDR3: TGTGCCAGCAGCTTAACTAGCGGGGGGCCGGGTATTCAGTACTTC.

The rearrangement joins TRBV6-4 to TRBJ1-1; no clear D gene. The CDR3 is made up of 14 amino acids. CDR1 is MRHNA, CDR2 SNTAGT, per germline. V was cut by 2 bases and J by 4 bases, with 11 bases left in between. The CDR3 coding sequence is TGTGCCAGCAGTGACGGGGTCGCGGGCACTGAAGCTTTCTTT. Protein: CASSDGVAGTEAFF.

The V and J genes are TRBV5-1 and TRBJ1-2; 7 nucleotides align to TRBD1. This CDR3 is 14 amino acids long. The V and J ends lost 5 bases and 7 bases, in that order; junction bases with no gene match: 11. Germline V gives CDR1 SGHRS, CDR2 YFSETQ. The CDR3 reads CASSPDRALGGYTF. Written as DNA, the CDR3 is TGCGCCAGCAGTCCAGACAGGGCCCTGGGTGGCTACACCTTC.

This chain joins TRBV6-4 and TRBJ1-5, with D possibly TRBD1 on 5 matching bases. The germline V and J ends were trimmed by 2 bases and 4 bases, with 18 bases remaining between them. CDR1 and CDR2 (germline): MRHNA, SNTAGT. This CDR3 region has 17 residues. CDR3 nucleotide sequence: TGTGCCAGCAGTGACCCCCATCCGGCAGGGAATAATCAGCCCCAGCATTTT. This codes for CASSDPHPAGNNQPQHF.

This chain connects TRBV5-1 to TRBJ2-7, with 9 bases identical to TRBD2. This CDR3 has 13 residues. V lost 4 bases and J lost 3; bases outside the gene matches: 2. Looked up from germline, CDR1 is SGHRS and CDR2 is YFSETQ. CDR3 DNA: TGCGCCAGCAGCCGCGGGGGGGTCTACGAGCAGTACTTC. Its protein product is CASSRGGVYEQYF. The full variable domain, its missing parts supplied by reference TRBV5-1 and TRBJ2-7, is KAGVTQTPRYLIKTRGQQVTLSCSPISGHRSVSWYQQTPGQGLQFLFEYFSETQRNKGNFPGRFSGRQFSNSRSEMNVSTLELGDSALYLCASSRGGVYEQYFGPGTRLTVT.